This TCR beta chain was captured in a study of cytomegalovirus exposure and HLA in healthy donors. Whole-study context: The study placed about four fifths of its 398 genotyped donors in the Caucasian-associated ancestry cluster.

The CDR3 loop spans 17 amino acids. Germline V CDR1 and CDR2: GTSNPN, SVGIG (reference sequence). V lost 3 bases and J lost 2; bases outside the gene matches: 15. About this clone itself: Its antigen is not identified.

The PCR contained 60 Vbeta and 13 Jbeta primers. Some clones are missing from TCRdb's copy, which holds only in-frame ones; the method was immunoSEQ multiplex PCR. The sample shows 150,000 to 250,000 clones, approximately 85% of them seen only once. General study points: It was reported that the classifier diagnosed cytomegalovirus status with high specificity and sensitivity in both the original and validation cohorts.

The chain recombines TRBV30 with TRBJ2-5; 7 positions agree with TRBD1. The sample was PBMCs. This clonotype originated in a woman aged 50 to 60 in good health and CMV-seronegative. In DNA form, the CDR3 reads TGTGCCTGGAGCGGACCTCTAGGGACAGCCGGTCAAGAGACCCAGTACTTC. Amino acid sequence: CAWSGPLGTAGQETQYF.